This TCR beta chain is drawn from a study of blood T cells in healthy people across ages. It was with a sample-barcoded 5' primer and a J-beta primer mix that a second PCR of roughly 6 to 11 cycles was run. All samples gave at least 2.5 million CDR3-containing paired-end reads. TCRdb used MiXCR to reprocess the 5' RACE reads, holding one entry per CDR3 protein. The table has 1.8 million or so distinct CDR3 sequences, around 42% seen once. Germline CDR1 is SGHTA and CDR2 is FQGNSA. CDR3 length: 15 amino acids. As concerns this clonotype: Its target is unknown. Mismatch with germline at one junction end may stem from a read error.

Study observations and caveats: PBMCs left unsorted prevented a conclusive naive versus antigen-experienced comparison. It was held that diversity estimates obtained from one million T cells represented underestimates.

J is TRBJ1-2 and V is TRBV7-2; TRBD1 is a possible D gene (5 bases). This TCR came from a human donor in good health. The sequencing input was blood. CDR3 sequence reads: CASSPPSRDLYGHTF. CDR3 bases: TGTGCCAGCAGCCCACCGTCCCGGGACCTTTATGGCCACACCTTC.